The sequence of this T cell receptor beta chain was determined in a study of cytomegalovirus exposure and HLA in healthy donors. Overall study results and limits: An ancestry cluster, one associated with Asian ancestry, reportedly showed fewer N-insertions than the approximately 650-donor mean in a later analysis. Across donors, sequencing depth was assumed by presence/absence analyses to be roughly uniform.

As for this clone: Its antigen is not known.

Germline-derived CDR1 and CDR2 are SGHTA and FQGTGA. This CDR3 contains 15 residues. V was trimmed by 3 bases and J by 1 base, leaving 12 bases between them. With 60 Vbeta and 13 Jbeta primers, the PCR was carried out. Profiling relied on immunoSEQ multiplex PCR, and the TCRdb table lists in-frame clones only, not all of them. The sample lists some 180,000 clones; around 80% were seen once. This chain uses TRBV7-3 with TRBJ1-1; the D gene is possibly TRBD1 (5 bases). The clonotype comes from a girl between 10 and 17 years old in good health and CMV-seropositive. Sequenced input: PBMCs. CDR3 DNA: TGTGCCAGCAGCTTTAGCGGGGCCCCGAACACTGAAGCTTTCTTT. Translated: CASSFSGAPNTEAFF.